The sequence of this T cell receptor (beta chain) was determined in a study of T cell clonotyping in hematopoietic cell transplantation. For the study at large: Pretransplant recipient samples were taken after cytoreduction.

Study results and limitations: Cells were unsorted, so CD4 and CD8 contributions were not separated. After transplant, recipient diversity fell while pathologically expanded clonotypes grew through day 180.

The time point was: recipient sample about 28 days before transplant, after cytoreduction. Recipient blood drawn about 28 days pretransplant and days 30, 100, 180 after. Produced via immunoSEQ multiplex PCR; TCRdb's table is partial and in-frame only. The table has roughly 46,000 clones, roughly 85% seen once. Germline assignment: CDR1 SGHAT and CDR2 FQNNGV. The CDR3 contains 13 residues. V dropped 5 bases and J dropped 7; count of bases not matched to a gene: 5. A remark on this clone: The target antigen is unknown.

The sequences come from peripheral blood mononuclear cells, collected before stem cell transplant. This chain joins TRBV11-2 and TRBJ2-5; 9 nucleotides agree with TRBD1. This TCR derives from a man aged 55 to 70 with myelodysplastic syndrome. Some clones in this sample may be carry-over from other donors' samples. CDR3 loop: CASSGTGRVTQYF. The CDR3 coding sequence is TGTGCCAGCAGCGGGACAGGGCGGGTGACCCAGTACTTC. Variable domain in full (rest from reference TRBV11-2 and TRBJ2-5): EAGVAQSPRYKIIEKRQSVAFWCNPISGHATLYWYQQILGQGPKLLIQFQNNGVVDDSQLPKDRFSAERLKGVDSTLKIQPAKLEDSAVYLCASSGTGRVTQYFGPGTRLLVL.